These 14 T cell receptor beta chains came from one sample sequenced in a study of T cells in tuberculosis. TCRdb's copy holds only in-frame clones and misses some; the assay was immunoSEQ multiplex PCR. The sample contains tens of thousands of clones, nearly 90% of which appear only once. As to time point: new active TB diagnosis, blood taken before or within 7 days of starting treatment. The sequencing used PBMCs, collected at tuberculosis diagnosis. The receptors come from an adult with tuberculosis.

V is TRBV5-5 and J is TRBJ2-3; 11 positions match TRBD1. The germline V gene has CDR1 SGHKS and CDR2 YYEKEE (reference sequence). The ends lost 4 bases at V and 1 base at J; junction bases unmatched: 2. The CDR3 covers 15 residues. As DNA, the CDR3 is TGTGCCAGCAGCCGGACAGGGGGCGGCACAGATACGCAGTATTTT. It translates to CASSRTGGGTDTQYF.

The J gene is TRBJ2-3, the V gene TRBV9, with a tentative D call TRBD2 (5 bases). Trimming stripped 1 base from V and 1 base from J, with 10 bases between. CDR1 and CDR2 (germline): SGDLS, YYNGEE. The CDR3 extends over 15 amino acids. CDR3 DNA: TGTGCCAGCAGCGTAAGCGGCGGACGCACAGATACGCAGTATTTT. This encodes CASSVSGGRTDTQYF. The entire variable domain, with the rest obtained from reference TRBV9 and TRBJ2-3, is as follows: DSGVTQTPKHLITATGQRVTLRCSPRSGDLSVYWYQQSLDQGLQFLIQYYNGEERAKGNILERFSAQQFPDLHSELNLSSLELGDSALYFCASSVSGGRTDTQYFGPGTRLTVL.

The chain joins TRBV4-3 to TRBJ1-4; perhaps TRBD1 as D (5 bases). This CDR3 comprises 15 residues. V lost 3 bases and J lost 3, with 11 bases in between. The germline gives CDR1 LGHNA, CDR2 YSLEER. CDR3 residues: CASSHYKGSNEKLFF. The CDR3 DNA reads as TGCGCCAGCAGCCACTATAAGGGGTCTAATGAAAAACTGTTTTTT.

V and J are TRBV11-2 and TRBJ2-2; TRBD2 matches 7 bases. V lost 4 bases and J lost 4; bases outside the gene matches: 15. The CDR3 has 18 amino acids. Germline CDR1 and CDR2: SGHAT and FQNNGV. The CDR3 sequence: CASSSQGARLARTGELFF. As DNA, the CDR3 is TGTGCCAGCAGCTCCCAAGGGGCCCGACTAGCCCGCACCGGGGAGCTGTTTTTT.

The genes are TRBV4-1 and TRBJ2-1, with 12 bases that match TRBD2. The CDR3 extends over 18 amino acids. Germline V gene lookup returns CDR1 MGHRA and CDR2 YSYEKL. V was clipped by 2 bases and J by 4 bases; unmatched bases: 9. CDR3 residues: CASSQKLAGGHHYNEQFF. CDR3 DNA sequence: TGCGCCAGCAGCCAAAAACTAGCGGGGGGCCATCATTACAATGAGCAGTTCTTC.

The chain couples TRBV27 to TRBJ1-6; TRBD1 matches at 12 bases. Per germline, CDR1 MNHEY and CDR2 SMNVEV (reference sequence). The junction had 16 bases not matched to a gene; V was cut back by 7 bases and J by 9 bases. The CDR3 sequence is 18 residues long. The CDR3 is CASIAGDRGRPPISPLHF. Here the CDR3 DNA reads TGTGCCAGCATCGCGGGGGACAGGGGGCGCCCCCCTATTTCACCCCTCCACTTT.

The V and J genes are TRBV6-5 and TRBJ1-2; 8 bases match TRBD1. V gave up 0 bases and J gave up 4 bases; unmatched junction bases: 7. This CDR3 region has 16 residues. From germline, CDR1 is MNHEY and CDR2 SVGAGI. CDR3: CASSYSTTGDIYGYTF. The CDR3 nucleotides are TGTGCCAGCAGTTACTCGACGACAGGGGACATCTATGGCTACACCTTC.

The CDR3 spells CASSVRISASNEQFF. CDR3 in DNA: TGTGCCAGCAGCGTCCGGATCAGCGCTTCCAATGAGCAGTTCTTC. This chain uses TRBV9 with TRBJ2-1, with D hard to call. V was pared by 2 bases and J by 6 bases, with 15 bases between. Germline loops: CDR1 SGDLS, CDR2 YYNGEE. There are 15 residues in the CDR3.

This chain links TRBV18 with TRBJ1-5; D is possibly TRBD1 (5 bases). Germline V gene sequence: CDR1 KGHSH, CDR2 LQKENI. The length of the CDR3 is 16 residues. Between the trimmed V and J ends, which lost 4 bases and 2 bases, there was a span of 15 bases. CDR3 protein: CASSLKQAIGNQPQHF. DNA of the CDR3: TGTGCCAGCTCACTAAAACAGGCGATTGGCAATCAGCCCCAGCATTTT.

CDR3 protein: CASSRLGYEQYF. For the CDR3, the DNA is TGTGCCAGCAGCCGACTAGGCTACGAGCAGTACTTC. The rearrangement uses TRBV13 and TRBJ2-7; D perhaps matches TRBD2 (6 bases). V lost 5 bases, J lost 3 bases, and 8 bases lay in between. The germline V gene encodes CDR1 PRHDT and CDR2 FYEKMQ (reference sequence). This CDR3 has 12 amino acids.

This clone appeared a few times. The chain has TRBV5-6 and TRBJ2-1, with D possibly being TRBD1 (5 bases). From germline, CDR1 is SGHDT and CDR2 YYEEEE. The CDR3 has 14 residues. Trimming stripped 2 bases from V and 4 bases from J, with 10 bases between. CDR3 DNA: TGTGCCAGCAGCTTTTTGACAGTTTACAATGAGCAGTTCTTC. Translating gives CASSFLTVYNEQFF.

The chain couples TRBV4-3 to TRBJ2-1; TRBD2 matches 8 bases. Unmatched junction bases numbered 5, after V lost 0 bases and J lost 1 base. This CDR3 is 17 amino acids long. Germline V gene lookup returns CDR1 LGHNA and CDR2 YSLEER. CDR3: CASSQDERGHSYNEQFF. Here the CDR3 DNA reads TGCGCCAGCAGCCAAGATGAGCGGGGGCATTCCTACAATGAGCAGTTCTTC.

This rearrangement joins TRBV5-4 to TRBJ2-2, with 8 nucleotides matching TRBD1. In germline, CDR1 is SGHNT, CDR2 YYREEE (reference sequence). Losses at the gene ends were 4 bases for V and 1 base for J; bases not matched to a gene: 12. CDR3 length: 18 residues. In DNA, the CDR3 is TGTGCCAGCAGCCCCCCAGGGCAGGGGGCCATGAACACCGGGGAGCTGTTTTTT. This codes for CASSPPGQGAMNTGELFF. The variable domain in full, completed from reference TRBV5-4 and TRBJ2-2, reads ETGVTQSPTHLIKTRGQQVTLRCSSQSGHNTVSWYQQALGQGPQFIFQYYREEENGRGNFPPRFSGLQFPNYSSELNVNALELDDSALYLCASSPPGQGAMNTGELFFGEGSRLTVL.

V is TRBV4-3 and J is TRBJ2-3; the match to TRBD2 covers 8 bases. J lost 0 bases, V lost 0 bases, and 8 bases had no gene match. Germline loops: CDR1 LGHNA, CDR2 YSLEER. The CDR3 totals 18 residues. The CDR3 sequence is CASSQDLAGGLSTDTQYF. The CDR3 DNA reads as TGCGCCAGCAGCCAAGATTTGGCGGGAGGCCTTAGCACAGATACGCAGTATTTT.